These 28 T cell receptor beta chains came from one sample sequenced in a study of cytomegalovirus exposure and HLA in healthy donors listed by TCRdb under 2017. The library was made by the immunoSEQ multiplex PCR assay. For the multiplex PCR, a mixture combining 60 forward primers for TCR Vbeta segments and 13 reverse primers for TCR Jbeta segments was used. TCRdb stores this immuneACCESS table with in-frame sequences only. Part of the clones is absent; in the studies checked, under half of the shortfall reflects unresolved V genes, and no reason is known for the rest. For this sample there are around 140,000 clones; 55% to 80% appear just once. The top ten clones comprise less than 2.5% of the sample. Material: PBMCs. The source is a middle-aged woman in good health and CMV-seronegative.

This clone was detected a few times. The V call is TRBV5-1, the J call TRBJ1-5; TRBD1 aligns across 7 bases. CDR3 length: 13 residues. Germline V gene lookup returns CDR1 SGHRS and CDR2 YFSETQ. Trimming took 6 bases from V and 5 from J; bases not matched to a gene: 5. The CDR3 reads CASTPRGHQPQHF. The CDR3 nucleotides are TGCGCCAGCACACCAAGGGGGCATCAGCCCCAGCATTTT.

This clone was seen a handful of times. The CDR3 region has the DNA TGTGCCAGCAGCTCCGGGACAGGGGTGGAAAAACTGTTTTTT. It is translated as CASSSGTGVEKLFF. The chain employs TRBV7-2 and TRBJ1-4; 10 bases agree with TRBD1. Germline values: CDR1 SGHTA, CDR2 FQGNSA. Trimming cost V 4 bases and J 8 bases; bases outside gene matches: 4. The CDR3 covers 14 residues.

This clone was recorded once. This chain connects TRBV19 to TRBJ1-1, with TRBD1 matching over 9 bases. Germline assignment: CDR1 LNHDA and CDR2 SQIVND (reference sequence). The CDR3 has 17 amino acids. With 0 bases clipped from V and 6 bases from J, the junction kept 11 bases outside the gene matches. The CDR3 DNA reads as TGTGCCAGTAGTATAGAAGGTGGACAGGGGTCAATCGCTGAAGCTTTCTTT. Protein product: CASSIEGGQGSIAEAFF.

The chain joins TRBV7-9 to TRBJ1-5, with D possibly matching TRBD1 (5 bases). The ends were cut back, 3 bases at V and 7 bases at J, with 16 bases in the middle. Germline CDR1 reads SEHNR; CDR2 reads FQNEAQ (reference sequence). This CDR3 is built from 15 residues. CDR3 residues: CASSFGAGLGQPQHF. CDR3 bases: TGTGCCAGCAGCTTTGGTGCAGGGTTGGGGCAGCCCCAGCATTTT.

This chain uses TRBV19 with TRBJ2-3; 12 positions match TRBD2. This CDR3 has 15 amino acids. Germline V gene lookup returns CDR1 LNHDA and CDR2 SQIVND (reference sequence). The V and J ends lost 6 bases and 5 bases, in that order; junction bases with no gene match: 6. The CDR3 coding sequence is TGTGCCAGTAGAAGAACTAGCGGGGGGCAAGATACGCAGTATTTT. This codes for CASRRTSGGQDTQYF. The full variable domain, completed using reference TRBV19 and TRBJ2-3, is DGGITQSPKYLFRKEGQNVTLSCEQNLNHDAMYWYRQDPGQGLRLIYYSQIVNDFQKGDIAEGYSVSREKKESFPLTVTSAQKNPTAFYLCASRRTSGGQDTQYFGPGTRLTVL.

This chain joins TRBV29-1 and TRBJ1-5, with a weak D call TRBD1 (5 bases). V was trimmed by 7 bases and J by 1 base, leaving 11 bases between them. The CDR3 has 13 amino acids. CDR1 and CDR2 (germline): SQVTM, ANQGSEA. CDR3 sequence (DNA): TGCAGCGCCCGTCGGGGGAGCAATCAGCCCCAGCATTTT. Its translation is CSARRGSNQPQHF. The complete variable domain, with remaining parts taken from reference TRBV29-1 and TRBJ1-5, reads SAVISQKPSRDICQRGTSLTIQCQVDSQVTMMFWYRQQPGQSLTLIATANQGSEATYESGFVIDKFPISRPNLTFSTLTVSNMSPEDSSIYLCSARRGSNQPQHFGDGTRLSIL.

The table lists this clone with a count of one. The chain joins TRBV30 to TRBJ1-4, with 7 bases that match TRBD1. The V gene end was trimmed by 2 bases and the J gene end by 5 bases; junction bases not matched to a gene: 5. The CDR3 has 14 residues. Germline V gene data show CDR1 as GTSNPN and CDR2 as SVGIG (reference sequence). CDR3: CAWSPGTVNEKLFF. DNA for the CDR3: TGTGCCTGGAGTCCCGGGACAGTGAATGAAAAACTGTTTTTT.

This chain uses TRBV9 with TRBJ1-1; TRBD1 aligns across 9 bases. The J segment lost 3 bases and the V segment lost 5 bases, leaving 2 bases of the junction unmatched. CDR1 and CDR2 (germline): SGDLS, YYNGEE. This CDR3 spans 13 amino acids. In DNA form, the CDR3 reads TGTGCCAGCAGTCGACAGGGGGACACTGAAGCTTTCTTT. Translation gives CASSRQGDTEAFF.

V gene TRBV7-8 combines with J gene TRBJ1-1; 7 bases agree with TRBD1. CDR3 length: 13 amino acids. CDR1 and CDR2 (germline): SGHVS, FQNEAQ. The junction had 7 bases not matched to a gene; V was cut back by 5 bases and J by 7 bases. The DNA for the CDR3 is TGTGCCAGCAGCACAAGGACAGGCAATGAAGCTTTCTTT. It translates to CASSTRTGNEAFF.

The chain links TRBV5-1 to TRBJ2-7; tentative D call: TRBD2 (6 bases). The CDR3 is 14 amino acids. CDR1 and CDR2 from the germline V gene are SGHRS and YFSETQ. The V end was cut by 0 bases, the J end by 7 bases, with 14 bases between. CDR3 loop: CASSLANAGREQYF. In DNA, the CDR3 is TGCGCCAGCAGCTTGGCCAACGCCGGGAGAGAGCAGTACTTC.

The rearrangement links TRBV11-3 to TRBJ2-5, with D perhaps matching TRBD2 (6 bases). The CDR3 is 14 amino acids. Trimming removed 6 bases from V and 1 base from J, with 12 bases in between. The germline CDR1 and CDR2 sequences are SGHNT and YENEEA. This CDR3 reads CASRLSGSQETQYF. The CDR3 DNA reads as TGTGCCAGCAGACTGAGCGGGTCCCAAGAGACCCAGTACTTC.

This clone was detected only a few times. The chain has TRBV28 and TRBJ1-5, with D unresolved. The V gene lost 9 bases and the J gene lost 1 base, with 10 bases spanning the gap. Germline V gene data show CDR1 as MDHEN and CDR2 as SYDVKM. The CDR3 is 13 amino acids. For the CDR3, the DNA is TGTGCCAGTGGGAGTAGGAGCAATCAGCCCCAGCATTTT. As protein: CASGSRSNQPQHF.

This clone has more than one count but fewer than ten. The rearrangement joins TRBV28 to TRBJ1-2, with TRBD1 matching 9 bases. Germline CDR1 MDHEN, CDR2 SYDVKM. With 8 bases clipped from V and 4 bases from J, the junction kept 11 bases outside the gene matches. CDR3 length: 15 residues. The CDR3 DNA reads TGTGCCAGCTTCTTCCGGGACAGGGCGGTCTATGGCTACACCTTC. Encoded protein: CASFFRDRAVYGYTF.

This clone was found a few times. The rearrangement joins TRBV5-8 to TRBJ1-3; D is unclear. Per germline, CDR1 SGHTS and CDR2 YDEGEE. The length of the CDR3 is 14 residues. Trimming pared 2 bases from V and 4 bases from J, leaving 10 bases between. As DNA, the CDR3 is TGTGCCAGCAGCTTTGTCAACGGGGGAAACACCATATATTTT. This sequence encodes CASSFVNGGNTIYF.

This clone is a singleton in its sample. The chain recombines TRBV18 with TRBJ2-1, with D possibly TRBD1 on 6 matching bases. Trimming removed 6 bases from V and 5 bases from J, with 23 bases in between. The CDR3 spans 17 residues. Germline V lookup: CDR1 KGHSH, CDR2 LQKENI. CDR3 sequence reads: CASSPRGYSSWDNEQFF. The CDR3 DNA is TGTGCCAGCTCCCCAAGGGGGTACAGCAGTTGGGACAATGAGCAGTTCTTC.

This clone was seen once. The CDR3 DNA reads TGTGCCAGCAGCCCTAGGGGCGATCGTTACACAGATACGCAGTATTTT. This gives the protein CASSPRGDRYTDTQYF. The rearrangement joins TRBV7-8 to TRBJ2-3; TRBD1 might be the D (5 bases). Germline V CDR1 and CDR2: SGHVS, FQNEAQ. The CDR3 is 16 residues long. Trimming cost V 5 bases and J 2 bases, with 17 bases left between them.

In DNA form, the CDR3 reads TGTGCCTGGAGTAGCAGGGGCACCGGGGAGCTGTTTTTT. It specifies CAWSSRGTGELFF. The chain has TRBV30 and TRBJ2-2, with a weak D call TRBD1 (6 bases). The CDR3 covers 13 residues. CDR1 is GTSNPN, CDR2 SVGIG, per germline (reference sequence). V gave up 2 bases and J gave up 4 bases, with 8 bases separating them.

CDR3 bases: TGTGCCAGCAGCTTAGATGCGGTCAGCTCCTACGAGCAGTACTTC. Its translation: CASSLDAVSSYEQYF. This sequence joins TRBV7-2 and TRBJ2-7; D remains ambiguous. The V and J ends lost 1 base and 0 bases respectively, with 10 bases between them. Germline assignment: CDR1 SGHTA and CDR2 FQGNSA. The CDR3 is 15 amino acids.

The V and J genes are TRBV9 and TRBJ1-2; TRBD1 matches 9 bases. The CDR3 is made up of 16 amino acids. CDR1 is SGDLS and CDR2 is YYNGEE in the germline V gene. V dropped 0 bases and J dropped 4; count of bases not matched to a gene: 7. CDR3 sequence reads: CASSVDRDRESYGYTF. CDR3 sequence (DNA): TGTGCCAGCAGCGTAGACCGGGACAGGGAGAGCTATGGCTACACCTTC.

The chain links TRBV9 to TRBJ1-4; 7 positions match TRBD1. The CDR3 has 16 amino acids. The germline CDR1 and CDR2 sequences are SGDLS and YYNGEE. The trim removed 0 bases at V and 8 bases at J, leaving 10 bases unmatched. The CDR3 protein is CASSVATGTVPEKLFF. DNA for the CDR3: TGTGCCAGCAGCGTAGCTACGGGGACAGTACCCGAAAAACTGTTTTTT.

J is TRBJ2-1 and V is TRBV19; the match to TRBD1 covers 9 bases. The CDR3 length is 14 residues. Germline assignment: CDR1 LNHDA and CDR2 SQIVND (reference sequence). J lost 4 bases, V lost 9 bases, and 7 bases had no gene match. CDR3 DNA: TGTGCCAGCCCGGGACAGGGTCATTACAATGAGCAGTTCTTC. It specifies CASPGQGHYNEQFF.

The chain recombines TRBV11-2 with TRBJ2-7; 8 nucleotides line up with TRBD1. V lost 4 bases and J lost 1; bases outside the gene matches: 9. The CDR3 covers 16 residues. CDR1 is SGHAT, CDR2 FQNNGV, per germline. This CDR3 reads CASSSRTGTKSYEQYF. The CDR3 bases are TGTGCCAGCAGCTCACGGACAGGGACCAAATCCTACGAGCAGTACTTC. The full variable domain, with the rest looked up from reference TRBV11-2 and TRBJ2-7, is EAGVAQSPRYKIIEKRQSVAFWCNPISGHATLYWYQQILGQGPKLLIQFQNNGVVDDSQLPKDRFSAERLKGVDSTLKIQPAKLEDSAVYLCASSSRTGTKSYEQYFGPGTRLTVT.

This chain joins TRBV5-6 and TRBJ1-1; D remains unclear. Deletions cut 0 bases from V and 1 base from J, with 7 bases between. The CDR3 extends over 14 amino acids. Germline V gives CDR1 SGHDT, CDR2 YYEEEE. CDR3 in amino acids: CASSLVHRNTEAFF. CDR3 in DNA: TGTGCCAGCAGCTTGGTCCACAGGAACACTGAAGCTTTCTTT.

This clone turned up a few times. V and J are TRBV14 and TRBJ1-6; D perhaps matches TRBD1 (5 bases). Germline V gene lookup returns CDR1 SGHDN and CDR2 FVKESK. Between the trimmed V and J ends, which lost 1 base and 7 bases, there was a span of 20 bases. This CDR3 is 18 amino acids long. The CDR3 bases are TGTGCCAGCAGCCAAGGAGGAGGAGGGGTCTTGTTGAATTCACCCCTCCACTTT. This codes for CASSQGGGGVLLNSPLHF.

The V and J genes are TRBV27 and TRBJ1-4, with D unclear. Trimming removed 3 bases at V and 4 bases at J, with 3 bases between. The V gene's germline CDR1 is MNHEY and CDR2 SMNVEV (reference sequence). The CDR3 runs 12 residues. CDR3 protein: CASSFYNEKLFF. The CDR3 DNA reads TGTGCCAGCAGTTTTTATAATGAAAAACTGTTTTTT.

The CDR3 is CSVGSGQPNYGYTF. For the CDR3, the DNA is TGCAGCGTGGGGTCGGGACAGCCTAACTATGGCTACACCTTC. The rearrangement links TRBV29-1 to TRBJ1-2; 7 nucleotides match TRBD1. V dropped 6 bases and J dropped 0; count of bases not matched to a gene: 7. Germline V gene data show CDR1 as SQVTM and CDR2 as ANQGSEA. The CDR3 is made up of 14 amino acids.

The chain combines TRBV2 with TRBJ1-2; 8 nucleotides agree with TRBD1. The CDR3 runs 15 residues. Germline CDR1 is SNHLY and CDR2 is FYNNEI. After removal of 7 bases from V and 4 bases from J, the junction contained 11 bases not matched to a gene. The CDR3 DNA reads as TGTGCCAGCACCGGGACAGGCCACTGGGGCTATGGCTACACCTTC. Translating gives CASTGTGHWGYGYTF.

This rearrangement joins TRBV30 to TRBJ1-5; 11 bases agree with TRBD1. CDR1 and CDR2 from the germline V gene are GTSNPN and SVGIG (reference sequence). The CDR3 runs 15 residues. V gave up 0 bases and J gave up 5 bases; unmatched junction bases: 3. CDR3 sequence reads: CAWSVGQGAHQPQHF. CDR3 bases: TGTGCCTGGAGTGTCGGACAGGGGGCGCATCAGCCCCAGCATTTT. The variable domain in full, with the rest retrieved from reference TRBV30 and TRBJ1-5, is SQTIHQWPATLVQPVGSPLSLECTVEGTSNPNLYWYRQAAGRGLQLLFYSVGIGQISSEVPQNLSASRPQDRQFILSSKKLLLSDSGFYLCAWSVGQGAHQPQHFGDGTRLSIL.